The 5 T cell receptor beta chains below come from one sample, sequenced in a study of T cells in Graves' hyperthyroidism and ophthalmopathy. RNA transcripts served as the template for amplifying TCR beta CDR3 regions. TCR CDR3 regions were first amplified by RT-PCR with HTBI primers. TCRdb called the multiplex PCR reads again in MiXCR, with one record for every CDR3 protein. The table shows hundreds of thousands of distinct CDR3 sequences, with around 15% occurring only once. The sequenced material came from blood. The receptors were sampled from a woman aged 40 to 50 with Graves' ophthalmopathy.

The rearrangement links TRBV7-9 to TRBJ2-7, with D perhaps being TRBD1 or TRBD2 (6 bases each). Germline CDR1 and CDR2: SEHNR and FQNEAQ (reference sequence). V was trimmed by 5 bases and J by 4 bases, leaving 15 bases between them. The CDR3 contains 14 residues. This CDR3 is CASSRGVDTYEQYF. DNA for the CDR3: TGTGCCAGCAGCAGGGGGGTGGACACTTACGAGCAGTACTTC.

This chain uses TRBV24-1 with TRBJ2-5; possibly TRBD1 for D (6 bases). CDR3 length equals 15 residues. The germline V gene encodes CDR1 KGHDR and CDR2 SFDVKD. Trimming took 4 bases from V and 7 from J, leaving 18 bases between them. CDR3 sequence (DNA): TGTGCCACCAGTGACCCGGGCCAAACCAGGGGGACCCAGTACTTC. Amino acid sequence: CATSDPGQTRGTQYF.

CDR3 protein: CASSQGHARSSYNSPLHF. As DNA, the CDR3 is TGCGCCAGCAGCCAAGGCCACGCCCGGAGCTCCTATAATTCACCCCTCCACTTT. This chain connects TRBV4-1 to TRBJ1-6; the D is unclear. Germline lookup yields CDR1 MGHRA and CDR2 YSYEKL. The CDR3 length is 18 residues. Trimming took off 1 base at V and 0 bases at J, with 13 bases between the two ends.

This clonotype was observed many times. V gene TRBV4-1 combines with J gene TRBJ2-7, with unresolved D. V was shortened by 0 bases and J by 2 bases, with 14 bases between the two germline ends. The CDR3 is 16 amino acids. Germline CDR1 is MGHRA and CDR2 is YSYEKL. CDR3 region: CASSQEKAAIAYEQYF. In DNA, the CDR3 is TGCGCCAGCAGCCAAGAGAAGGCGGCCATAGCCTACGAGCAGTACTTC.

The genes are TRBV9 and TRBJ2-5; 13 nucleotides align to TRBD2. The junction had 7 bases not matched to a gene; V was cut back by 4 bases and J by 4 bases. Germline assignment: CDR1 SGDLS and CDR2 YYNGEE. The CDR3 is 16 amino acids. The CDR3 DNA sequence: TGTGCCAGCAGCCCGGGACTAGCGGGGAGGATAGAGACCCAGTACTTC. It is translated as CASSPGLAGRIETQYF. Supplemented by reference TRBV9 and TRBJ2-5, the full variable domain reads DSGVTQTPKHLITATGQRVTLRCSPRSGDLSVYWYQQSLDQGLQFLIQYYNGEERAKGNILERFSAQQFPDLHSELNLSSLELGDSALYFCASSPGLAGRIETQYFGPGTRLLVL.